The 27 T cell receptor beta chains below were found in one sample sequenced in a study of regulatory T cells in long-lasting Graves disease. As to time point: newly diagnosed GD, antithyroid drugs for less than 3 months. Generation of the TCR library employed RNA extracted from PBMCs. According to the study, TCR beta libraries were built with iRepertoire HTBI primers and CDR3-region Arm-PCR. TCRdb itself ran the multiplex PCR reads through MiXCR, one entry per CDR3 protein. The data show a few hundred thousand distinct CDR3 sequences, with 20% seen just once and 14% held by the top ten. The sequenced sample was peripheral blood mononuclear cells (PBMCs), obtained at new diagnosis, from a patient treated with antithyroid drugs. The receptor set was obtained from a female donor with Graves disease.

CDR3: CASSTGRDRGVPGYTF. In DNA form, the CDR3 reads TGTGCCAGCAGTACCGGGAGGGACAGGGGAGTTCCTGGCTACACCTTC. This rearrangement joins TRBV2 to TRBJ1-2; 10 positions agree with TRBD1. There are 16 residues in the CDR3. The V segment lost 5 bases and the J segment 7 bases; nucleotides outside the gene matches: 13. Looked up from germline, CDR1 is SNHLY and CDR2 is FYNNEI.

CDR3 bases: TGTGCCAGCAGCGTCCAAGCGACAGGGGGGCCCAGCTCTGGGGCCAACGTCCTGACTTTC. As protein: CASSVQATGGPSSGANVLTF. This chain links TRBV9 with TRBJ2-6, with 9 bases aligning to TRBD1. V shed 2 bases, J shed 0 bases, and the junction held 12 bases outside the gene matches. The CDR3 length is 20 residues. Germline-derived CDR1 and CDR2 are SGDLS and YYNGEE.

DNA of the CDR3: TGCAGTGCTGGGGGACTAGCGATTGAGCAGTTCTTC. Residues: CSAGGLAIEQFF. The rearrangement links TRBV20-1 to TRBJ2-7; 10 bases align to TRBD2. The last part of the DNA fits TRBJ2-1 better; the J call may be wrong. The germline V gene has CDR1 DFQATT and CDR2 SNEGSKA (reference sequence). The CDR3 covers 12 residues.

This clonotype was seen at least ten times. V and J are TRBV18 and TRBJ2-7, with D perhaps matching TRBD1 (6 bases). Germline lookup yields CDR1 KGHSH and CDR2 LQKENI. The V and J ends lost 4 bases and 0 bases respectively, with 16 bases between them. This CDR3 comprises 16 residues. CDR3 loop: CASSRFGQLSSYEQYF. The CDR3 coding sequence is TGTGCCAGCTCACGATTCGGACAGCTGAGCTCCTACGAGCAGTACTTC.

This clonotype was counted ten times or more. The chain carries TRBV7-2 and TRBJ2-7; D remains ambiguous. The V and J ends lost 4 bases and 3 bases respectively, with 4 bases between them. CDR1 and CDR2 (germline): SGHTA, FQGNSA. The CDR3 contains 11 residues. The CDR3 bases are TGTGCCAGCAGCTCCGTCTACGAGCAGTACTTC. Its protein is CASSSVYEQYF.

The chain carries TRBV4-3 and TRBJ1-1; D is perhaps TRBD1 (5 bases). Per germline, CDR1 LGHNA and CDR2 YSLEER. The V and J ends lost 4 bases and 4 bases respectively, with 13 bases between them. The CDR3 has 14 amino acids. The CDR3 DNA reads TGCGCCAGCAGCCCTCTGCGGGACGGCACTGAAGCTTTCTTT. Translating it yields CASSPLRDGTEAFF.

This clonotype has ten or more counts. This chain connects TRBV20-1 to TRBJ2-1; TRBD2 matches 13 bases. Germline CDR1 and CDR2: DFQATT and SNEGSKA (reference sequence). The CDR3 extends over 17 amino acids. Germline trimming cut 6 bases from V and 0 bases from J; bases unmatched to any gene: 8. DNA of the CDR3: TGCAGTGCCCGGAGGACTAGCGGGAGATACTCCTACAATGAGCAGTTCTTC. This encodes CSARRTSGRYSYNEQFF.

Concerning this clonotype itself: This is likely an artifact of a read error, given a far larger clone one base away. This sequence joins TRBV9 and TRBJ2-1, with a weak D call TRBD1 (6 bases). The tail of the sequence fits TRBJ2-5 better, so the J call may be wrong. There are 15 residues in the CDR3. Germline CDR1 is SGDLS and CDR2 is YYNGEE. This CDR3 is CASSRDSQGSETQYF. Here the CDR3 DNA reads TGTGCCAGCAGCAGAGACAGTCAGGGGTCAGAGACCCAGTACTTC.

This clonotype was picked up many times. The rearrangement joins TRBV20-1 to TRBJ1-4, with a weak D call TRBD1 (6 bases). CDR3 length equals 14 residues. Per germline, CDR1 DFQATT and CDR2 SNEGSKA (reference sequence). V was cut by 6 bases and J by 0 bases, with 11 bases left in between. CDR3 bases: TGCAGTGCACCGGACAGAGCAACTAATGAAAAACTGTTTTTT. Protein sequence: CSAPDRATNEKLFF.

This clonotype was found many times. The chain uses TRBV12-3 or TRBV12-4 and TRBJ2-2; 12 bases are a match to TRBD2. The ends lost 5 bases at V and 5 bases at J; junction bases unmatched: 18. This CDR3 comprises 20 residues. For the CDR3, the DNA is TGTGCCAGCAGTCTCATCGACCGGCCCCGGACTAGCGGGAATACCGGGGAGCTGTTTTTT. It translates to CASSLIDRPRTSGNTGELFF.

There are many counts of this clonotype. The V gene is TRBV7-8, the J gene TRBJ2-1; TRBD2 matches 11 bases. After removal of 6 bases from V and 3 bases from J, the junction contained 4 bases not matched to a gene. Germline lookup yields CDR1 SGHVS and CDR2 FQNEAQ. The CDR3 length is 15 residues. CDR3 coding DNA: TGTGCCAGCAGACCTCTAGCGGGGGGCTACAATGAGCAGTTCTTC. It yields the protein CASRPLAGGYNEQFF.

The genes are TRBV7-6 and TRBJ1-1; D might be TRBD1 (5 bases). The germline V gene encodes CDR1 SGHVS and CDR2 FNYEAQ. Trimming shortened V by 4 bases and J by 4 bases, and 16 bases separated the two germline ends. The CDR3 is 15 amino acids. For the CDR3, the DNA is TGTGCCAGCAGCTCCCACCCGGGGACGGGCACTGAAGCTTTCTTT. Amino acid sequence: CASSSHPGTGTEAFF.

This clonotype was counted ten times or more. J is TRBJ2-1 and V is TRBV29-1; 7 nucleotides align to TRBD1. The CDR3 extends over 12 amino acids. V lost 6 bases, J lost 14 bases, and 13 bases stayed unmatched. CDR1 is SQVTM, CDR2 ANQGSEA, per germline. CDR3 nucleotide sequence: TGCAGCGTCAGTGCGGATCGTGGACAGGAGTTCTTC. Translation: CSVSADRGQEFF.

The V and J genes are TRBV10-1 and TRBJ2-3; D is tentatively TRBD1 or TRBD2 (5 bases each). Trimming cost V 0 bases and J 9 bases, with 13 bases left between them. CDR3 length equals 14 residues. Germline assignment: CDR1 WNHNN and CDR2 SYGVQD (reference sequence). The CDR3 protein is CASSESAIWDTQYF. The DNA of the CDR3 is TGCGCCAGCAGTGAGTCGGCGATCTGGGACACGCAGTATTTT.

The sample holds many counts of this clonotype. The J gene is TRBJ2-1, the V gene TRBV20-1; D is unclear. V was trimmed by 5 bases and J by 5 bases, leaving 10 bases between them. The CDR3 consists of 12 residues. CDR1 is DFQATT, CDR2 SNEGSKA, per germline (reference sequence). Here the CDR3 DNA reads TGCAGTGCTCTCTCCCCCGACAATGAGCAGTTCTTC. The encoded protein is CSALSPDNEQFF.

This clonotype appeared many times. This rearrangement joins TRBV9 to TRBJ2-2, with D maybe TRBD1 (5 bases). Germline assignment: CDR1 SGDLS and CDR2 YYNGEE. Trimming removed 2 bases at V and 6 bases at J, with 11 bases between. CDR3 size: 14 residues. The CDR3 coding sequence is TGTGCCAGCAGCGTGCGGCTAGGGGCCGGGGAGCTGTTTTTT. Its translation is CASSVRLGAGELFF.

This clonotype was picked up many times. The chain links TRBV3-1 to TRBJ1-2; D gene unclear. The CDR3 length is 16 residues. Trimming stripped 4 bases from V and 4 bases from J, with 19 bases between. CDR1 is LGHDT and CDR2 is YNNKEL in the germline V gene (reference sequence). This CDR3 is CASSLGRSQISYGYTF. The CDR3 DNA sequence: TGTGCCAGCAGCCTCGGACGTAGCCAGATCTCCTATGGCTACACCTTC.

This clonotype was detected ten times or more. This chain connects TRBV10-3 to TRBJ2-3; D possibly corresponds to TRBD1 (6 bases). Germline V lookup: CDR1 ENHRY, CDR2 SYGVKD. This CDR3 spans 16 amino acids. Trimming left V 0 bases short and J 4 bases short, with 14 bases between. CDR3 loop: CAISESTRTASDTQYF. CDR3 nucleotide sequence: TGTGCCATCAGTGAGTCGACCCGGACAGCCTCAGATACGCAGTATTTT.

Many counts were recorded for this clonotype. V usage is TRBV24-1 and J usage is TRBJ2-1; D possibly matches TRBD1 or TRBD2 (5 bases each). Per germline, CDR1 KGHDR and CDR2 SFDVKD. The CDR3 sequence is 13 residues long. The V and J ends lost 3 bases and 9 bases respectively, with 11 bases between them. CDR3: CATSDGRAGEQFF. Here the CDR3 DNA reads TGTGCCACCAGTGATGGCAGGGCGGGTGAGCAGTTCTTC.

In this sample, this clonotype turned up many times. The chain links TRBV28 to TRBJ1-5, with 7 bases fitting TRBD1. CDR3 length equals 18 residues. Per the germline V gene, CDR1 is MDHEN and CDR2 is SYDVKM. J was trimmed by 2 bases and V by 8 bases; bases with no gene match: 18. The CDR3 nucleotides are TGTGCCAGCTTGATCGGGACAGTCCACTCAAATCGCAATCAGCCCCAGCATTTT. The encoded protein is CASLIGTVHSNRNQPQHF.

The chain joins TRBV4-1 to TRBJ2-7; possibly TRBD1 for D (6 bases). Germline values: CDR1 MGHRA, CDR2 YSYEKL. The length of the CDR3 is 16 residues. V was clipped by 0 bases and J by 0 bases, with 12 bases between them. DNA for the CDR3: TGCGCCAGCAGCCAAGATCGTGCAGGGGCCTCCTACGAGCAGTACTTC. Protein: CASSQDRAGASYEQYF.

This clonotype was counted between two and nine times. V and J are TRBV3-1 and TRBJ1-6; D remains ambiguous. Germline CDR1 is LGHDT and CDR2 is YNNKEL (reference sequence). The CDR3 consists of 13 residues. Between the trimmed V and J ends, which lost 2 bases and 8 bases, there was a span of 7 bases. The CDR3 DNA reads as TGTGCCAGCAGCCAAAGAATGTATTCACCCCTCCACTTT. It codes for CASSQRMYSPLHF.

As to this clonotype: One base separates it from a far larger clone, so it is likely a read error. The chain uses TRBV11-2 and TRBJ2-1, with D tentatively TRBD2 (6 bases). This CDR3 region has 16 residues. V lost 1 base and J 12 bases, leaving 22 bases between the germline ends. Germline V gene sequence: CDR1 SGHAT, CDR2 FQNNGV. The CDR3 region has the DNA TGTGCCAGCAGCTTAGGGGGCGGGACGGGAAATGTCAGGCAGTTCTTC. Residues: CASSLGGGTGNVRQFF.

Points on this clonotype: This likely came from a read error, as a far larger clone is one base away. V is TRBV7-8 and J is TRBJ2-3, with 8 nucleotides matching TRBD2. The DNA end is a closer match to TRBJ2-7, so the J assignment may be wrong. Germline V gene data show CDR1 as SGHVS and CDR2 as FQNEAQ. The CDR3 has 16 residues. CDR3 bases: TGTGCCAGCAGCTCAAATAGCGGGGCCTCCTCCTACGAGCAGTACTTC. Its protein is CASSSNSGASSYEQYF.

The chain links TRBV4-3 to TRBJ1-1; D not certain. CDR3 length equals 14 residues. The V and J ends lost 3 bases and 3 bases respectively, with 11 bases between them. Looked up from germline, CDR1 is LGHNA and CDR2 is YSLEER. CDR3 residues: CASSHASGYTEAFF. In DNA form, the CDR3 reads TGCGCCAGCAGCCATGCCAGCGGGTACACTGAAGCTTTCTTT.

This clonotype was seen ten or more times. CDR3 in DNA: TGTGCCACCAGTGATTCCACTTCACCGACAGGGAGCTACGAGCAGTACTTC. It is translated as CATSDSTSPTGSYEQYF. J is TRBJ2-7 and V is TRBV24-1, with 7 bases matching TRBD1. Germline V gene lookup returns CDR1 KGHDR and CDR2 SFDVKD. The CDR3 is made up of 17 amino acids. Germline trimming cut 2 bases from V and 3 bases from J; bases unmatched to any gene: 12.

This clonotype was observed many times. V and J are TRBV2 and TRBJ2-2; D ambiguous. Deletions cut 8 bases from V and 2 bases from J, with 12 bases between. This CDR3 has 14 amino acids. CDR1 and CDR2 from the germline V gene are SNHLY and FYNNEI. This CDR3 reads CASRWAENTGELFF. The CDR3 coding sequence is TGTGCCAGCCGGTGGGCGGAAAACACCGGGGAGCTGTTTTTT.